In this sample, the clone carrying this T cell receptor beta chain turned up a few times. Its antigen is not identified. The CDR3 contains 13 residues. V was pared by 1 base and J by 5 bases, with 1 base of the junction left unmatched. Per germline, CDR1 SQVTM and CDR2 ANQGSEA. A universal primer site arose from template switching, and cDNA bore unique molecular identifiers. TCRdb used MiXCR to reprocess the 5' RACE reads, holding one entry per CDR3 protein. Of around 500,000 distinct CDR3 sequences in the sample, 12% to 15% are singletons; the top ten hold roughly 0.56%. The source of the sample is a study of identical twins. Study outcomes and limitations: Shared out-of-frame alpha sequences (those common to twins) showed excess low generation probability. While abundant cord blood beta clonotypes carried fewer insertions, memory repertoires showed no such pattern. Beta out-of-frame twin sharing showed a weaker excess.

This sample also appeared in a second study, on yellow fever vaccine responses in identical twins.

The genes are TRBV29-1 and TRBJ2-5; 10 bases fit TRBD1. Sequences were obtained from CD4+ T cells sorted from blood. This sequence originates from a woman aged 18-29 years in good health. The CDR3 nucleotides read TGCAGCGTTGAAGCGGGACAGGGGGAGACCCAGTACTTC. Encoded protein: CSVEAGQGETQYF.